This is a list of T cell receptor beta chains from one sample in a study of graft-versus-host responses after intestinal transplantation. Assay used: immunoSEQ multiplex PCR; TCRdb lists only in-frame clones, some missing. The sample includes tens of thousands of clones, around 78% of them seen just once. The starting material was ileum tissue, obtained 12 days after intestinal transplant. These TCRs come from a human patient who received an intestinal transplant, so some T cells may come from the graft donor. The CDR3 runs from the conserved cysteine through the conserved F or W. Each record gives: CDR3 length, D gene, J gene, V gene, clone size, CDR3 DNA, CDR3 protein. A D gene is named only where the DNA matches it firmly. Only some rows state a clone size, as once, few, many or a class for expanded clones.

14	TRBD1	TRBJ2-7	TRBV2	NA	TGTGCCAGCAGGGATCGGGACAGGCAGCCGGAGCAGTACTTC	CASRDRDRQPEQYF
13	NA	TRBJ2-1	TRBV5-4	NA	TGTGCCAGCAAGGTAGCGCGGAACAATGAGCAGTTCTTC	CASKVARNNEQFF
16	NA	TRBJ2-1	TRBV5-1	NA	TGCGCCAGCAGCTTTTCCCTCTCGAGCTCCTACAATGAGCAGTTCTTC	CASSFSLSSSYNEQFF
13	TRBD1	TRBJ2-7	TRBV7-2	NA	TGTGCCAGCAGCCTTAGGGGGCCCTACGAGCAGTACTTC	CASSLRGPYEQYF
15	TRBD2	TRBJ2-1	TRBV2	NA	TGTGCCAGCAGTGATTCGGGGGGGGCCTACAATGAGCAGTTCTTC	CASSDSGGAYNEQFF
15	TRBD1	TRBJ1-5	TRBV15	few	TGTGCCACCAGCAGGGGGACAGCCCTAAATCAGCCCCAGCATTTT	CATSRGTALNQPQHF
14	TRBD1	TRBJ2-7	TRBV7-9	NA	TGTGCCAGCAGCTTAGACAGGGGCGTCTACGAGCAGTACTTC	CASSLDRGVYEQYF
16	TRBD1	TRBJ1-1	TRBV5-5	once	TGTGCCAGCAGCTTGGCCCCCACACAGGGGACCCTTGAAGCTTTCTTT	CASSLAPTQGTLEAFF
14	NA	TRBJ2-1	TRBV27	NA	TGTGCCAGCAGTCCTCTCGCGGCGCTCGATGAGCAGTTCTTC	CASSPLAALDEQFF
14	TRBD1	TRBJ2-1	TRBV5-1	NA	TGCGCCAGCAGCTTGCTTTCTTCCTTGACAGGGGCTTTCTTC	CASSLLSSLTGAFF
15	TRBD1	TRBJ1-2	TRBV9	NA	TGTGCCAGCAGCGGTCGGACAGGGGTCCCCTATGGCTACACCTTC	CASSGRTGVPYGYTF
14	NA	TRBJ2-5	TRBV4-1	NA	TGCGCCAGCAGCCAAGGTCGCGGGGGCGAGACCCAGTACTTC	CASSQGRGGETQYF
14	TRBD1	TRBJ2-7	TRBV5-1	few	TGCGCCAGCAGCTTGGAGGGACAGGGGACCGAGCAGTACTTC	CASSLEGQGTEQYF
13	NA	TRBJ1-6	TRBV5-4	NA	TGTGCCAGCAGCTCCGCCCGGGGTTCACCCCTCCACTTT	CASSSARGSPLHF
11	NA	TRBJ2-5	TRBV7-9	NA	TGTGCCAGCAGCCGCGGGGAGACCCAGTACTTC	CASSRGETQYF
14	NA	TRBJ1-4	TRBV19	NA	TGTGCCAGTAGTATTTTTCAGGGAAATGAAAAACTGTTTTTT	CASSIFQGNEKLFF
14	NA	TRBJ1-3	TRBV7-3	once	TGTGCCAGCAGCGCAGGGGTCTCTGGAAACACCATATATTTT	CASSAGVSGNTIYF
14	TRBD1	TRBJ2-7	TRBV19	NA	TGTGCCAGTAGTTGGGGACAGGGGCCCTACGAGCAGTACTTC	CASSWGQGPYEQYF
15	NA	TRBJ1-1	TRBV19	NA	TGTGCCAGTAGTATTTCATCCGGGGGGAACACTGAAGCTTTCTTT	CASSISSGGNTEAFF
15	NA	TRBJ1-3	TRBV10-3	NA	TGTGCCATCGGCCGGACGGGGGAGTCTGGAAACACCATATATTTT	CAIGRTGESGNTIYF